The T cell receptor (beta chain) described here comes from a study of blood T cell repertoires in COVID-19. Study in general: Collection of acute and convalescent COVID-19 samples took place in the United States, Italy and Spain. T cells, B-cell-depleted T cells, or PBMCs provided the cDNA or gDNA that served as material.

Original methodology: Reference gene primer amplification gave nucleated cell count estimates. This table comes from immunoSEQ multiplex PCR, and its TCRdb copy is limited to in-frame clones, with some not included. For V, J and clone size, that table is used; D and trimming come from the DNA. The sample contains 180,000 or so clones, 86% of which appear only once. The receptor's source is a man aged 65 to 85 with acute or convalescent COVID-19. Input material: peripheral blood.

The CDR3 is CASSSPASYGYTF. In DNA form, the CDR3 reads TGTGCCAGCAGCTCCCCGGCTAGCTATGGCTACACCTTC. The chain links TRBV11-2 to TRBJ1-2, with unresolved D. The CDR3 has 13 residues. CDR1 and CDR2 from the germline V gene are SGHAT and FQNNGV. The germline V and J ends were trimmed by 4 bases and 4 bases, with 10 bases remaining between them. The full variable domain, in which reference TRBV11-2 and TRBJ1-2 provide the parts outside the CDR3, is EAGVAQSPRYKIIEKRQSVAFWCNPISGHATLYWYQQILGQGPKLLIQFQNNGVVDDSQLPKDRFSAERLKGVDSTLKIQPAKLEDSAVYLCASSSPASYGYTFGSGTRLTVV.